This record concerns one T cell receptor beta chain sequence. This record belongs to a study of blood T cell repertoires in COVID-19. Methods used by the authors: Quantification of nucleated cells was approximated via reference gene primer amplification. Produced via immunoSEQ multiplex PCR; TCRdb's table is partial and in-frame only. V and J calls and clone size follow that table, whereas D and trimming were derived from the DNA. Of approximately 190,000 clones in the sample, more than 65% were seen once. V was pared by 6 bases and J by 0 bases, with 11 bases between. CDR3 size: 14 residues. CDR1 is SQVTM, CDR2 ANQGSEA, per germline. Participant reports of clinical history set cohort assignment.

The receptor comes from a man between 40 and 49 years old who had recovered from COVID-19. The sequenced sample was PBMCs or T cells enriched from blood (not recorded which). The gene calls are TRBV29-1 and TRBJ2-2, with D perhaps matching TRBD1 (5 bases). CDR3 residues: CSVLRTPNTGELFF. The CDR3 bases are TGCAGCGTCCTGAGGACACCGAACACCGGGGAGCTGTTTTTT.